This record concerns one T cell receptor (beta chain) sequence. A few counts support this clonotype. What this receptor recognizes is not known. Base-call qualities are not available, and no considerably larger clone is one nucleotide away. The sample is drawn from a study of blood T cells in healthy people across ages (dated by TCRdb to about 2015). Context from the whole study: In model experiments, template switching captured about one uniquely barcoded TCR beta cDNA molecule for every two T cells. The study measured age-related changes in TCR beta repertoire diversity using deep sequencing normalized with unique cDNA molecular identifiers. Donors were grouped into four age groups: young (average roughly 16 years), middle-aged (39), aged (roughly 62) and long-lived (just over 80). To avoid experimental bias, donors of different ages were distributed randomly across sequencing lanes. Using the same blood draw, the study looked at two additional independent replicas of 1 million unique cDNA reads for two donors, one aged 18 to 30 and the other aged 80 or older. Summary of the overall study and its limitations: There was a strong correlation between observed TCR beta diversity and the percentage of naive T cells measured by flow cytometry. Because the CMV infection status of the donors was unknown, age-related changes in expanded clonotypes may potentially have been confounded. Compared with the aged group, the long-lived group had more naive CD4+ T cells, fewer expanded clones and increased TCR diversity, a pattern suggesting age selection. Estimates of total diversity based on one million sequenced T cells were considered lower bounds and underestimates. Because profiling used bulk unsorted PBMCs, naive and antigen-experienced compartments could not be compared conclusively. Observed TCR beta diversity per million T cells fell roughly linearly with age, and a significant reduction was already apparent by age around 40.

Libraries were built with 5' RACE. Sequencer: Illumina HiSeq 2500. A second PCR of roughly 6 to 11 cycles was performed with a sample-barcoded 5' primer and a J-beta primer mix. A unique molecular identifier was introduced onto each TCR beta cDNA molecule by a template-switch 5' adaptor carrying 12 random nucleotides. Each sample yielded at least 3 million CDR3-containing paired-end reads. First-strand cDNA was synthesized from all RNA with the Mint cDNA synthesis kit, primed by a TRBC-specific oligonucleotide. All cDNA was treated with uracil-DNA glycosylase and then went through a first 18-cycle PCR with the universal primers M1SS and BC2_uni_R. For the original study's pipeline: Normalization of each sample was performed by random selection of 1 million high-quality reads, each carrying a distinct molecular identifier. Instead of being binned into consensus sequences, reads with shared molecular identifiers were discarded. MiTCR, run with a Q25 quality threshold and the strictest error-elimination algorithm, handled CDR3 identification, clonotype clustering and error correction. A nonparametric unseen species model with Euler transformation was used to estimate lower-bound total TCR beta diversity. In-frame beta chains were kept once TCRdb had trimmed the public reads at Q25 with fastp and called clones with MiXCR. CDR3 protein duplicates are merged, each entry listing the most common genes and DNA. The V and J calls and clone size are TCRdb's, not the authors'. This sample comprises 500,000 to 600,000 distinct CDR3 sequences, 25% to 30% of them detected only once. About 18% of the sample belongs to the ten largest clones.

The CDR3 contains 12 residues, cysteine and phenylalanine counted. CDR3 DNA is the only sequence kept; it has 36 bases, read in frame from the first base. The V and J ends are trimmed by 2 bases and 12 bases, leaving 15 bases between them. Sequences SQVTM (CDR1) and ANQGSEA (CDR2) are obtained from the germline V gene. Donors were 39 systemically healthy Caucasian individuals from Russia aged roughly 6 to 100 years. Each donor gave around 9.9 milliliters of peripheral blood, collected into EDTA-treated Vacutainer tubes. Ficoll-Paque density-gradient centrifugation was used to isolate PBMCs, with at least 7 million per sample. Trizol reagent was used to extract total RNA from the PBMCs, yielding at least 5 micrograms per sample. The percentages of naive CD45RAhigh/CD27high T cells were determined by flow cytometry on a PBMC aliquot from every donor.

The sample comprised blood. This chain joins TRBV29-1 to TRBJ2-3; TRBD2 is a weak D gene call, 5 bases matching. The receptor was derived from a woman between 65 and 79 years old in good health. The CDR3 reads CSVEKLALTQYF. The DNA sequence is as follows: TGCAGCGTTGAAAAGCTAGCCCTTACACAGTATTTT.